This T cell receptor beta chain derives from a study of regulatory T cells in long-lasting Graves disease. Study findings and constraints: There was favoring of TRBV28, TRBJ1-2 and TRBJ2-5 in persistent disease.

The time point is: newly diagnosed GD, antithyroid drugs for less than 3 months. RNA extracted from PBMCs served as the sequencing template. Researchers made TCR beta libraries by using iRepertoire HTBI primers and running Arm-PCR on CDR3 regions. TCRdb fed the multiplex PCR reads into MiXCR, producing one record per CDR3 protein. This table has about 620,000 distinct CDR3 sequences, roughly 15% appearing once. In this sample, this clonotype turned up a few times. Antigen unknown. The CDR3 loop spans 14 amino acids. Germline values: CDR1 SNHLY, CDR2 FYNNEI. Trimming took 1 base from V and 9 from J; bases not matched to a gene: 3. This sample was also put to use in a study of T cells in Graves' hyperthyroidism and ophthalmopathy. That work states: First-round RT-PCR of the TCR CDR3 relied on the HTBI primer set. Among clonotypes expanded in thyroid above 0.001, most were also found in blood.

The clonotype originates from a woman aged 30 to 39 with Graves disease. Here the sequenced sample was peripheral blood mononuclear cells (PBMCs), taken at new diagnosis, from a patient treated with antithyroid drugs. The chain joins TRBV2 to TRBJ2-1, with 10 bases matching TRBD1. In DNA, the CDR3 is TGTGCCAGCAGTGAAGGGACAGGGGGGATTGAGCAGTTCTTC. Amino acid sequence: CASSEGTGGIEQFF. Full variable domain (missing parts from reference TRBV2 and TRBJ2-1): EPEVTQTPSHQVTQMGQEVILRCVPISNHLYFYWYRQILGQKVEFLVSFYNNEISEKSEIFDDQFSVERPDGSNFTLKIRSTKLEDSAMYFCASSEGTGGIEQFFGPGTRLTVL.